A single sample is the source of the 4 T cell receptor beta chains below, sequenced in a study of blood T cell repertoires in COVID-19. Libraries were prepared by immunoSEQ multiplex PCR; TCRdb keeps only in-frame clonotypes and omits some of them. Among some 190,000 clones listed, around 81% were seen once. Sample: peripheral blood. These receptors all come from a middle-aged woman with COVID-19, enrolled during active disease.

The rearrangement uses TRBV2 and TRBJ1-1; the match to TRBD1 covers 8 bases. V was pared by 2 bases and J by 3 bases, with 5 bases of the junction left unmatched. The V gene's germline CDR1 is SNHLY and CDR2 FYNNEI. CDR3 length: 15 residues. The chain's CDR3 is CASSERNRGYTEAFF. DNA for the CDR3: TGTGCCAGCAGTGAAAGGAACAGGGGGTACACTGAAGCTTTCTTT. Variable domain in full (rest from reference TRBV2 and TRBJ1-1): EPEVTQTPSHQVTQMGQEVILRCVPISNHLYFYWYRQILGQKVEFLVSFYNNEISEKSEIFDDQFSVERPDGSNFTLKIRSTKLEDSAMYFCASSERNRGYTEAFFGQGTRLTVV.

This chain links TRBV5-6 with TRBJ2-4, with 14 bases that match TRBD2. Trimming cost V 3 bases and J 0 bases; bases outside gene matches: 5. The germline V gene has CDR1 SGHDT and CDR2 YYEEEE. The CDR3 sequence is 18 residues long. CDR3 nucleotides: TGTGCCAGCAGCTCCGGGACTAGCGGGAGAATAGCCAAAAACATTCAGTACTTC. It yields the protein CASSSGTSGRIAKNIQYF.

For this clone: One junction end does not reproduce the germline sequence, and a read error may be involved. The genes are TRBV7-9 and TRBJ2-5; 12 bases are shared with TRBD2. Per the germline V gene, CDR1 is SEHNR and CDR2 is FQNEAQ (reference sequence). The CDR3 has 15 amino acids. CDR3 loop: CASSLAGGQAETQYF. As DNA, the CDR3 is TGTGCCAGCAGCCTAGCGGGGGGGCAGGCAGAGACCCAGTACTTC.

The chain joins TRBV20-1 to TRBJ2-3; possible D gene TRBD2, 6 bases. The CDR3 totals 15 residues. Trimming pared 3 bases from V and 2 bases from J, leaving 15 bases between. From germline, CDR1 is DFQATT and CDR2 SNEGSKA (reference sequence). The CDR3, as DNA: TGCAGTGCTAGTCTCCCGCGCGGGGCCACAGATACGCAGTATTTT. As protein: CSASLPRGATDTQYF.